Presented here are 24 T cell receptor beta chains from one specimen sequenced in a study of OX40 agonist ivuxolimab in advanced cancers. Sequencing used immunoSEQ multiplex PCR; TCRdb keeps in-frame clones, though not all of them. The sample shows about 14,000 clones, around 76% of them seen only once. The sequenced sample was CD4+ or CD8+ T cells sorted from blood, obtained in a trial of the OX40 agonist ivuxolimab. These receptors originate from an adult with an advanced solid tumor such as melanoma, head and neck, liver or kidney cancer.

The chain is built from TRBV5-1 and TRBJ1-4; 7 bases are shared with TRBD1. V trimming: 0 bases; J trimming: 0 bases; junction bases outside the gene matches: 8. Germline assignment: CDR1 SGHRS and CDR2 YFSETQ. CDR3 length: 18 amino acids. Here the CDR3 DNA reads TGCGCCAGCAGCTTGGGTCCGGGACAGCAGACAACTAATGAAAAACTGTTTTTT. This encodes CASSLGPGQQTTNEKLFF.

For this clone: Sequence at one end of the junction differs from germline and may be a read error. CDR3 sequence (DNA): TGTGCCAGCAGTCCCCGGGACAGGGAGAACCCCGGGGAGCTGTTTTTT. Translation gives CASSPRDRENPGELFF. The V and J genes are TRBV28 and TRBJ2-2; 9 nucleotides match TRBD1. The CDR3 loop spans 16 amino acids. CDR1 and CDR2 (germline): MDHEN, SYDVKM.

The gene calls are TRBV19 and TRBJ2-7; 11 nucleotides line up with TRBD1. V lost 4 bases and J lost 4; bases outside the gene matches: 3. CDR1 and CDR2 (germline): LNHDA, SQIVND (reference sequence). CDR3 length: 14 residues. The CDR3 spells CASSTGTGGYEQYF. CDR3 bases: TGTGCCAGTAGTACCGGGACAGGGGGATACGAGCAGTACTTC.

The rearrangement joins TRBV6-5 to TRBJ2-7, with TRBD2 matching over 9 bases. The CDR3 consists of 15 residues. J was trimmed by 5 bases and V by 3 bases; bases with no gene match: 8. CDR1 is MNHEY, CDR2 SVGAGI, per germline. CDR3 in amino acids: CASSYQAGGSDEQYF. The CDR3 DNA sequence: TGTGCCAGCAGTTATCAAGCGGGAGGTTCGGACGAGCAGTACTTC.

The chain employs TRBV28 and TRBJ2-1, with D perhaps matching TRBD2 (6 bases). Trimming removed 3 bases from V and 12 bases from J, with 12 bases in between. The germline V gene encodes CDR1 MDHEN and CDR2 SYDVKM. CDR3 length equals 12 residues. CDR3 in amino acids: CASSLASGVQFF. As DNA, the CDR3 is TGTGCCAGCAGTTTGGCCTCGGGAGTGCAGTTCTTC.

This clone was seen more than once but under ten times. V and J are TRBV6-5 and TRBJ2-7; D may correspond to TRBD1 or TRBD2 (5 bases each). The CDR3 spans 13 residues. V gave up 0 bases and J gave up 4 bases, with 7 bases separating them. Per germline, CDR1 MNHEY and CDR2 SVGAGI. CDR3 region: CASSYSGPYEQYF. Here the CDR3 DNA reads TGTGCCAGCAGTTACTCGGGACCGTACGAGCAGTACTTC.

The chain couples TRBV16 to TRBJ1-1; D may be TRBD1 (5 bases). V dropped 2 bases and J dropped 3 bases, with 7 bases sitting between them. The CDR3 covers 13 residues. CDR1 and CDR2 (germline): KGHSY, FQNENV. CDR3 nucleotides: TGTGCCAGCAGCCAACGGGGGGACACTGAAGCTTTCTTT. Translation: CASSQRGDTEAFF.

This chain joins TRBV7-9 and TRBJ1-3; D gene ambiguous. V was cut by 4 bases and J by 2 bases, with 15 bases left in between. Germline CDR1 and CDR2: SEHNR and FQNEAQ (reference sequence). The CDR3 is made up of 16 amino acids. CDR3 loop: CASSSTRGTTGNTIYF. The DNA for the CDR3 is TGTGCCAGCAGCTCAACGCGGGGAACGACTGGAAACACCATATATTTT. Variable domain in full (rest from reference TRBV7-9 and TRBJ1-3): DTGVSQNPRHKITKRGQNVTFRCDPISEHNRLYWYRQTLGQGPEFLTYFQNEAQLEKSRLLSDRFSAERPKGSFSTLEIQRTEQGDSAMYLCASSSTRGTTGNTIYFGEGSWLTVV.

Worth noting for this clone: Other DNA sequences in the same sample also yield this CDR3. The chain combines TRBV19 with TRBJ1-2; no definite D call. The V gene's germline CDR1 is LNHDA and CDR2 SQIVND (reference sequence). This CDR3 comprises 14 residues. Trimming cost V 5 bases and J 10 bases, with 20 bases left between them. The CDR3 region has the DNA TGTGCCAGTAGTCCATCGGACGGCCGACCTCCCTACACCTTC. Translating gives CASSPSDGRPPYTF.

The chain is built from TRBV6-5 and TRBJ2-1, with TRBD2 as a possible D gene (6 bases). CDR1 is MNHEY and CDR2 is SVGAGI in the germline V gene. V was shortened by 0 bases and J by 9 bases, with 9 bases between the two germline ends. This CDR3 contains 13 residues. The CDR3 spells CASSYSGGLEQFF. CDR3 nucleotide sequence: TGTGCCAGCAGTTACTCGGGGGGTCTTGAGCAGTTCTTC.

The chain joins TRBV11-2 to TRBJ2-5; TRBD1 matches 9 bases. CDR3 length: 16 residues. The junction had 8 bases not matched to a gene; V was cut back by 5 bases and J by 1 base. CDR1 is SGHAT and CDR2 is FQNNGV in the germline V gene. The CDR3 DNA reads TGTGCCAGCAGCCCCCTTGACAGGGGGGTCCAAGAGACCCAGTACTTC. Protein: CASSPLDRGVQETQYF.

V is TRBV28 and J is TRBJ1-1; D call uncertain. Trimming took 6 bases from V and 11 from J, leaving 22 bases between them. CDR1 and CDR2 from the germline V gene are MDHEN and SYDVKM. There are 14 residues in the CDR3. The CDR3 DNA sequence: TGTGCCAGCAGCCTATTTGGGGAAAAATGGGAGGCTTTCTTT. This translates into CASSLFGEKWEAFF.

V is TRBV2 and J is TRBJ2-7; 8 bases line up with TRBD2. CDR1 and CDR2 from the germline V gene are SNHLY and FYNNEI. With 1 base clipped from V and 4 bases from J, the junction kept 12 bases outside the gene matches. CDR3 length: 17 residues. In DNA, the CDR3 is TGTGCCAGCAGTGAAGTAGGGGTCCTAGCGGGTTCGTACGAGCAGTACTTC. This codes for CASSEVGVLAGSYEQYF.

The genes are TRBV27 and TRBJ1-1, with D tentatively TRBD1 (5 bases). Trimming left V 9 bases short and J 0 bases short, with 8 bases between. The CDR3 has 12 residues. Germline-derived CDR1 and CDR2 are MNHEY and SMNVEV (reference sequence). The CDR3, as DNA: TGTGCCAGTCAGGGCCTGAACACTGAAGCTTTCTTT. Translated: CASQGLNTEAFF.

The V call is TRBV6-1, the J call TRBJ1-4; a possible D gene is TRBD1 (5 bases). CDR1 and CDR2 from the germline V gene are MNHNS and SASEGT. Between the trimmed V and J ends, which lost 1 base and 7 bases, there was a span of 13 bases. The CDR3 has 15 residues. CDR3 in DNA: TGTGCCAGCAGTGAAGTGCAGGGTGTAAGTGAAAAACTGTTTTTT. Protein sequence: CASSEVQGVSEKLFF.

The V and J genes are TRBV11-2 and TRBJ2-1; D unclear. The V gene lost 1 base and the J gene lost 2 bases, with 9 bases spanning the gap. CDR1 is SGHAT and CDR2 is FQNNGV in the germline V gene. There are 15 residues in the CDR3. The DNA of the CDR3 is TGTGCCAGCAGCTTAGCCGCTGGAGCCTACAATGAGCAGTTCTTC. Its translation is CASSLAAGAYNEQFF.

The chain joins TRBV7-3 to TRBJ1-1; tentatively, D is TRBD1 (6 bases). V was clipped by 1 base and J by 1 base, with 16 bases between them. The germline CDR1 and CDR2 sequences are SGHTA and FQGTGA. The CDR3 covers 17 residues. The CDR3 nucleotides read TGTGCCAGCAGCTTAAGCGGGGGGCCTACTTGGAACACTGAAGCTTTCTTT. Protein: CASSLSGGPTWNTEAFF.

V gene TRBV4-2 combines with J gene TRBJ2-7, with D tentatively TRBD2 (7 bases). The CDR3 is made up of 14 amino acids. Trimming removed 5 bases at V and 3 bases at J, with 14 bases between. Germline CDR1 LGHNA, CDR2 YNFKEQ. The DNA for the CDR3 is TGTGCCAGCAGCACCCTAGGGGGGGTCTACGAGCAGTACTTC. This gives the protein CASSTLGGVYEQYF.

The CDR3 sequence is CASSQDGPGGDTQYF. The CDR3 bases are TGCGCCAGCAGCCAAGATGGTCCTGGGGGAGATACGCAGTATTTT. This chain connects TRBV4-1 to TRBJ2-3; D may be TRBD1 or TRBD2 (5 bases each). The germline CDR1 and CDR2 sequences are MGHRA and YSYEKL. The CDR3 totals 15 residues. V lost 0 bases and J 5 bases, leaving 12 bases between the germline ends.

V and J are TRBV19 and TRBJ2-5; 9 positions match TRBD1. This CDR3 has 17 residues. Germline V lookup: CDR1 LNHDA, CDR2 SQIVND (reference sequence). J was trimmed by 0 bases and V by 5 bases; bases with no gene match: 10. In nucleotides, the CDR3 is TGTGCCAGTAGTCCAACTGGCGGACAGGGGAACCAAGAGACCCAGTACTTC. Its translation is CASSPTGGQGNQETQYF.

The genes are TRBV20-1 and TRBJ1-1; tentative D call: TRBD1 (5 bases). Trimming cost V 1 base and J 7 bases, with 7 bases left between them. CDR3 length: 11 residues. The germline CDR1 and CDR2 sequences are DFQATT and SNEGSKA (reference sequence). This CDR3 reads CSARARDEAFF. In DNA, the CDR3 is TGCAGTGCTAGAGCCAGGGATGAAGCTTTCTTT.

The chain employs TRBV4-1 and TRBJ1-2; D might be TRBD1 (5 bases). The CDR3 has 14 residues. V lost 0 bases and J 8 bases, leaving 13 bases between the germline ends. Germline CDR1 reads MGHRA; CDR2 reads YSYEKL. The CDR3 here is CASSQDRGAVGYTF. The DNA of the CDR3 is TGCGCCAGCAGCCAAGATCGAGGGGCTGTGGGCTACACCTTC.

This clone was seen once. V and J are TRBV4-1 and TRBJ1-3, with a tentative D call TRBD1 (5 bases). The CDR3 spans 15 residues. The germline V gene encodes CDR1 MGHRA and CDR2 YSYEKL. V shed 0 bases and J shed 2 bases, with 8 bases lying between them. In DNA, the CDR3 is TGCGCCAGCAGCCAAGATCTGGGACCTGGAAACACCATATATTTT. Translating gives CASSQDLGPGNTIYF.

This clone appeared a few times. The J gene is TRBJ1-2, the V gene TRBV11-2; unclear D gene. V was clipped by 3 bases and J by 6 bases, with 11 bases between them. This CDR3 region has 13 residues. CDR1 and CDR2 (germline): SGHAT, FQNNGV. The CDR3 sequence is CASSFGYHDGYTF. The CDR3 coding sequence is TGTGCCAGCAGCTTCGGGTATCACGATGGCTACACCTTC. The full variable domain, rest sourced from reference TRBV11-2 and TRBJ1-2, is EAGVAQSPRYKIIEKRQSVAFWCNPISGHATLYWYQQILGQGPKLLIQFQNNGVVDDSQLPKDRFSAERLKGVDSTLKIQPAKLEDSAVYLCASSFGYHDGYTFGSGTRLTVV.